The rows below give T cell receptor beta chains drawn from one sample of a study of blood T cell repertoires in COVID-19. Data came from immunoSEQ multiplex PCR; TCRdb stores just in-frame clones and leaves some out. The sample gives 99,000 or so clones, 85% to 90% of which show up once; about 3.9% is in the top ten. Sequencing was performed on peripheral blood. Receptor source: a man in his fifties or sixties with acute or convalescent COVID-19. The conserved cysteine and the conserved F or W are not part of the CDR3 here. Each record gives: clone size, V gene, J gene, CDR3 protein. Some rows have no size entry. The others give once, few or many, or a class for an expanded clone.

clone size: -; V gene: TRBV6-5; J gene: TRBJ1-6; CDR3 protein: ASSFSSQRSPLH
clone size: -; V gene: TRBV15; J gene: TRBJ1-1; CDR3 protein: ATSRDGGPQKAF
clone size: -; V gene: TRBV6-1; J gene: TRBJ1-5; CDR3 protein: ASSELTRGNQPQH
clone size: -; V gene: TRBV10-1; J gene: TRBJ1-2; CDR3 protein: ASSDSGQGGGYT
clone size: -; V gene: TRBV19; J gene: TRBJ1-5; CDR3 protein: ASSISRSRNQPQH
clone size: -; V gene: TRBV27; J gene: TRBJ1-4; CDR3 protein: ASNSGVPSEKLF
clone size: -; V gene: TRBV9; J gene: TRBJ1-1; CDR3 protein: ASSVGGNPRDTEAF
clone size: few; V gene: TRBV14; J gene: TRBJ2-3; CDR3 protein: ASSPLAGGGTDTQY
clone size: -; V gene: TRBV28; J gene: TRBJ2-2; CDR3 protein: ASRTTNTGELF
clone size: -; V gene: TRBV5-1; J gene: TRBJ1-6; CDR3 protein: ASSYRGQDNSPLH
clone size: -; V gene: TRBV7-9; J gene: TRBJ2-1; CDR3 protein: ASSLRIQDSSEQF
clone size: -; V gene: TRBV10-3; J gene: TRBJ1-5; CDR3 protein: AISVEQGSKPQH
clone size: -; V gene: TRBV2; J gene: TRBJ1-3; CDR3 protein: ASRKLRQDSGNTIY
clone size: once; V gene: TRBV10-3; J gene: TRBJ2-1; CDR3 protein: AIGLAGGRGVNEQF
clone size: -; V gene: TRBV6-1; J gene: TRBJ1-2; CDR3 protein: ASSEYGQGNGYT
clone size: many; V gene: TRBV7-9; J gene: TRBJ2-7; CDR3 protein: ASTDSTYEQY
clone size: -; V gene: TRBV4-2; J gene: TRBJ1-4; CDR3 protein: ASSQGGGAGEKLF
clone size: once; V gene: TRBV12-5; J gene: TRBJ2-1; CDR3 protein: ASGFPLTGRNEQF
clone size: -; V gene: TRBV18; J gene: TRBJ1-4; CDR3 protein: ASSLRTDYNEKLF
clone size: -; V gene: TRBV2; J gene: TRBJ2-5; CDR3 protein: ASSGRRGTGGSETQY
clone size: -; V gene: TRBV4-2; J gene: TRBJ2-3; CDR3 protein: ASSQGGLVGDTQY
clone size: -; V gene: TRBV9; J gene: TRBJ1-4; CDR3 protein: ASSVVAGGFNEKLF
clone size: -; V gene: TRBV6-2/TRBV6-3; J gene: TRBJ1-5; CDR3 protein: ASSWGGNNQPQH
clone size: -; V gene: TRBV7-3; J gene: TRBJ2-2; CDR3 protein: ASSLGQGTTGELF
clone size: -; V gene: TRBV30; J gene: TRBJ2-2; CDR3 protein: AWRALAGTNTGELF
clone size: -; V gene: TRBV7-6; J gene: TRBJ2-7; CDR3 protein: ASSAGQGWSYEQY
clone size: -; V gene: TRBV28; J gene: TRBJ1-5; CDR3 protein: ASSQQVPVQPQH
clone size: -; V gene: TRBV12-5; J gene: TRBJ1-1; CDR3 protein: ASGRGLGVNTEAF
clone size: -; V gene: TRBV13; J gene: TRBJ2-1; CDR3 protein: ASSPGVSGGYNEQF
clone size: -; V gene: TRBV7-3; J gene: TRBJ2-7; CDR3 protein: ASSTTGTGTEQY
clone size: -; V gene: TRBV27; J gene: TRBJ1-6; CDR3 protein: ASSLSTGTGSSYNSPLH
clone size: -; V gene: TRBV7-9; J gene: TRBJ1-2; CDR3 protein: ASSLEAGTGDNYGYT
clone size: once; V gene: TRBV3-1/TRBV3-2; J gene: TRBJ1-4; CDR3 protein: ASRGIAGTGVATNEKLF
clone size: -; V gene: TRBV11-3; J gene: TRBJ2-5; CDR3 protein: ASSLAGGETQY
clone size: -; V gene: TRBV9; J gene: TRBJ2-7; CDR3 protein: ASSLTPGSYEQY
clone size: -; V gene: TRBV7-7; J gene: TRBJ2-5; CDR3 protein: ASSLDSEGTQY
clone size: few; V gene: TRBV2; J gene: TRBJ2-3; CDR3 protein: ASTAYGGSTDTQY
clone size: -; V gene: TRBV24-1; J gene: TRBJ2-3; CDR3 protein: ATSAGGGTDTQY
clone size: -; V gene: TRBV11-2; J gene: TRBJ1-2; CDR3 protein: ASGTRGRVSTMNYGYT
clone size: -; V gene: TRBV7-8; J gene: TRBJ2-5; CDR3 protein: ASSSLSRETQY
clone size: -; V gene: TRBV6-5; J gene: TRBJ2-1; CDR3 protein: ASSHRKRTGSEQF
clone size: -; V gene: TRBV28; J gene: TRBJ2-1; CDR3 protein: ASSPWPSGQRFGNEQF
clone size: -; V gene: TRBV18; J gene: TRBJ2-1; CDR3 protein: ASSPGTSGSGEQF
clone size: -; V gene: TRBV9; J gene: TRBJ1-2; CDR3 protein: ASSPLDYGYT
clone size: -; V gene: TRBV11-2; J gene: TRBJ2-7; CDR3 protein: ASSLEAGGSYEQY
clone size: few; V gene: TRBV15; J gene: TRBJ1-6; CDR3 protein: ATRIDRGNSPLH
clone size: -; V gene: TRBV29-1; J gene: TRBJ2-7; CDR3 protein: SVDTPAYEQY
clone size: -; V gene: TRBV10-2; J gene: TRBJ2-2; CDR3 protein: ARATGRDTGELF
clone size: -; V gene: TRBV18; J gene: TRBJ2-7; CDR3 protein: ASSAGVSYEQY
clone size: -; V gene: TRBV19; J gene: TRBJ1-1; CDR3 protein: ASSKKGVNTEAF
clone size: -; V gene: TRBV7-3; J gene: TRBJ2-2; CDR3 protein: ASSPGGGAGELF
clone size: once; V gene: TRBV3-1/TRBV3-2; J gene: TRBJ1-4; CDR3 protein: ASSRRGTNEKLF
clone size: -; V gene: TRBV7-3; J gene: TRBJ1-3; CDR3 protein: ASSLTGGGNTIY
clone size: -; V gene: TRBV5-4; J gene: TRBJ2-7; CDR3 protein: ASSPGPGGAYEQY
clone size: -; V gene: TRBV5-1; J gene: TRBJ1-1; CDR3 protein: ASSLEGTPPGEAF